Listed below are T cell receptor beta chains from one sample, sequenced in a study of T cells in localized non-small cell lung cancer. Libraries were prepared by immunoSEQ multiplex PCR; TCRdb keeps only in-frame clonotypes and omits some of them. The sample yields 8,500 to 13,000 clones, approximately 81% seen once. The sample was peripheral blood, taken before any cancer treatment. The source of these receptors is a male donor aged 60 or over with stage III lung adenocarcinoma. CDR3s include the opening cysteine and the closing phenylalanine or tryptophan. The order of the fields is D gene, V gene, clone size, J gene, CDR3 DNA, CDR3 protein. The D gene is left open where the match is weak. Clone size is not always given. Where it is, it says once, few, many or a class for expanded clones.

d_call: .; v_call: TRBV6-1; clone_size: few; j_call: TRBJ2-7; cdr3_nt: TGTGCCACCTCGAAGGTGAGGTACGAGCAGTACTTC; cdr3_aa: CATSKVRYEQYF
d_call: .; v_call: TRBV6-6; clone_size: .; j_call: TRBJ1-1; cdr3_nt: TGTGCCAGCAGTTATACAGGGTTGCGGACTGAAGCTTTCTTT; cdr3_aa: CASSYTGLRTEAFF
d_call: .; v_call: TRBV5-5; clone_size: .; j_call: TRBJ2-7; cdr3_nt: TGTGCCAGCAGCTTCGGTAAGGGTCCCTCCACCTACGAGCAGTACTTC; cdr3_aa: CASSFGKGPSTYEQYF
d_call: TRBD1; v_call: TRBV19; clone_size: .; j_call: TRBJ2-6; cdr3_nt: TGTGCCAGTAGCGTACAGGGGGATCGAAGCGTCCTGACTTTC; cdr3_aa: CASSVQGDRSVLTF
d_call: .; v_call: TRBV18; clone_size: .; j_call: TRBJ1-4; cdr3_nt: TGTGCCAGCTCACGGACAGCGCCTAATGAAAAACTGTTTTTT; cdr3_aa: CASSRTAPNEKLFF
d_call: .; v_call: TRBV29-1; clone_size: .; j_call: TRBJ2-7; cdr3_nt: TGCAGCGGGCGACAGTCCGGGTTGGGCGAGCAGTACTTC; cdr3_aa: CSGRQSGLGEQYF
d_call: .; v_call: TRBV18; clone_size: .; j_call: TRBJ2-7; cdr3_nt: TGTGCCAGCTCCCCGAGTACTACAGGGAACTACGAGCAGTACTTC; cdr3_aa: CASSPSTTGNYEQYF
d_call: TRBD1; v_call: TRBV29-1; clone_size: .; j_call: TRBJ2-7; cdr3_nt: TGCAGCGCGGGACAGGGGATCTACGAGCAGTACTTC; cdr3_aa: CSAGQGIYEQYF
d_call: TRBD1; v_call: TRBV6-9; clone_size: .; j_call: TRBJ1-1; cdr3_nt: TGTGCCAGCAGTTACCGAGACAGGGCCCCTGAAGCTTTCTTT; cdr3_aa: CASSYRDRAPEAFF
d_call: TRBD1; v_call: TRBV14; clone_size: few; j_call: TRBJ2-1; cdr3_nt: TGTGCCAGCAGCGCCCGGGACAGGGTAATCAATGAGCAGTTCTTC; cdr3_aa: CASSARDRVINEQFF
d_call: TRBD2; v_call: TRBV25-1; clone_size: .; j_call: TRBJ2-7; cdr3_nt: TGTGCCAGCAGTGCAGCGGGAGGGTCCTACGAGCAGTACTTC; cdr3_aa: CASSAAGGSYEQYF
d_call: TRBD2; v_call: TRBV7-2; clone_size: .; j_call: TRBJ2-5; cdr3_nt: TGTGCCAGCAGCTTGATGGGGGGGCAAGAGACCCAGTACTTC; cdr3_aa: CASSLMGGQETQYF
d_call: .; v_call: TRBV4-2; clone_size: .; j_call: TRBJ2-7; cdr3_nt: TGTGCCAGCAGCCAAGTTGGCACCTACGAGCAGTACTTC; cdr3_aa: CASSQVGTYEQYF
d_call: .; v_call: TRBV9; clone_size: .; j_call: TRBJ2-3; cdr3_nt: TGTGCCAGCAGCGTAGCGGGGTCAGACACTAGCACAGATACGCAGTATTTT; cdr3_aa: CASSVAGSDTSTDTQYF
d_call: TRBD1; v_call: TRBV7-3; clone_size: .; j_call: TRBJ2-4; cdr3_nt: TGTGCCAGCAGCCCAACGGGACAGGGTTACATTCAGTACTTC; cdr3_aa: CASSPTGQGYIQYF
d_call: .; v_call: TRBV29-1; clone_size: .; j_call: TRBJ1-2; cdr3_nt: TGCAGCGTAACAATCCCTTCAGAGGGAAGTGGCTACACCTTC; cdr3_aa: CSVTIPSEGSGYTF
d_call: .; v_call: TRBV5-6; clone_size: .; j_call: TRBJ2-7; cdr3_nt: TGTGCCAGCAGCTTAAGCCCAGGAGGAGACGAGCAGTACTTC; cdr3_aa: CASSLSPGGDEQYF
d_call: TRBD1; v_call: TRBV6-5; clone_size: .; j_call: TRBJ1-2; cdr3_nt: TGTGCCAGCAGTTCATCTTCGGACAGGGCGACCTTC; cdr3_aa: CASSSSSDRATF
d_call: .; v_call: TRBV27; clone_size: .; j_call: TRBJ2-2; cdr3_nt: TGTGCCAGCAGCAAGACAGGCTCGAACACCGGGGAGCTGTTTTTT; cdr3_aa: CASSKTGSNTGELFF
d_call: TRBD1; v_call: TRBV7-3; clone_size: .; j_call: TRBJ1-4; cdr3_nt: TGTGCCAGCAGCAATAACAGGGGGCTAAGGGAAAAACTGTTTTTT; cdr3_aa: CASSNNRGLREKLFF
d_call: .; v_call: TRBV14; clone_size: .; j_call: TRBJ1-6; cdr3_nt: TGTGCCAGCAGCCAAGCTCAGAGTAATAATTCACCCCTCCACTTT; cdr3_aa: CASSQAQSNNSPLHF
d_call: .; v_call: TRBV6-5; clone_size: .; j_call: TRBJ2-2; cdr3_nt: TGTGCCAGCAGTTGGGCGGAGGGCACCGGGGAGCTGTTTTTT; cdr3_aa: CASSWAEGTGELFF
d_call: .; v_call: TRBV13; clone_size: once; j_call: TRBJ1-5; cdr3_nt: TGTGCCAGCAGCTTAGGCGGAGGGGTGAAGCCCCAGCATTTT; cdr3_aa: CASSLGGGVKPQHF
d_call: TRBD1; v_call: TRBV7-7; clone_size: .; j_call: TRBJ2-7; cdr3_nt: TGTGCTAGCAGTTCCGGGACAGGCTACGAGCAGTACTTC; cdr3_aa: CASSSGTGYEQYF
d_call: TRBD1; v_call: TRBV5-5; clone_size: .; j_call: TRBJ1-1; cdr3_nt: TGTGCCAGCAGCTTGGCAGGGGGCGTGTACACTGAAGCTTTCTTT; cdr3_aa: CASSLAGGVYTEAFF
d_call: .; v_call: TRBV16; clone_size: once; j_call: TRBJ1-1; cdr3_nt: TGTGCCAGCAGCCGGATACGACAGGTTGAAGCTTTCTTT; cdr3_aa: CASSRIRQVEAFF